These T cell receptor beta chains were read from a single sample in a study of cytomegalovirus exposure and HLA in healthy donors. Using immunoSEQ multiplex PCR, the repertoire was profiled, and TCRdb retains in-frame clones only, with some absent. The sample contains fewer than 200,000 clones, approximately 75% of which appear only once. Material for sequencing was PBMCs. Source of these receptors: a girl aged 5-17 years in good health and CMV-seronegative. The CDR3 runs from the conserved cysteine through the conserved F or W. A D gene is named only where the DNA matches it firmly. For some rows the clone size is stated as once, few or many, or as a class when expanded; others skip it.

. . TRBJ1-2 TRBV5-4 TGTGCCAGCAGCTTGGATTTTGGGGAGGGACTCTATGGCTACACCTTC CASSLDFGEGLYGYTF
once . TRBJ2-7 TRBV5-6 TGTGCCAGCAGCCTCAACAGGGCTCGACTGTACTTC CASSLNRARLYF
once . TRBJ2-7 TRBV19 TGTGCCAGTAGTATAGACAGGTACTACGAGCAGTACTTC CASSIDRYYEQYF
. . TRBJ2-7 TRBV29-1 TGCAGCGGTGGGGCGGCCGGTTCCTACGAGCAGTACTTC CSGGAAGSYEQYF
. . TRBJ2-7 TRBV9 TGTGCCAGCAGCGTAGGCAGTACCTACGAGCAGTACTTC CASSVGSTYEQYF
. TRBD2 TRBJ2-5 TRBV6-6 TGTGCCAGCCTTCCCCTTCTAGCGGGGGTCCAAGAGACCCAGTACTTC CASLPLLAGVQETQYF
. TRBD2 TRBJ2-7 TRBV5-6 TGTGCCAGCAGCTTCTCTAGCGGGGGTTTATTTGCCTACGAGCAGTACTTC CASSFSSGGLFAYEQYF
. TRBD1 TRBJ1-1 TRBV15 TGTGCCACCAGCGCCTCCACAGGGGCTATTGAAGCTTTCTTT CATSASTGAIEAFF
. TRBD1 TRBJ1-2 TRBV7-8 TGTGCCAGCAGCCCCACAGGGGGCTATGGCTACACCTTC CASSPTGGYGYTF
. TRBD1 TRBJ2-1 TRBV5-1 TGCGCCAGCAGCCCAAGGGGGCCGGACAGGGACCGCCATGAGCAGTTCTTC CASSPRGPDRDRHEQFF
. TRBD1 TRBJ1-5 TRBV5-5 TGTGCCAGCAGCTTGGGTCAGGGGGGCAATCAGCCCCAGCATTTT CASSLGQGGNQPQHF
. TRBD2 TRBJ2-5 TRBV7-2 TGTGCCAGCAGCTCCAGCGGACTAGCGGGGAGAGAGACCCAGTACTTC CASSSSGLAGRETQYF
. . TRBJ1-2 TRBV6-5 TGTGCCAGCAGTTACTCAGGGGACTATGGCTACACCTTC CASSYSGDYGYTF
. . TRBJ1-5 TRBV12-5 TGTGCTAGTGGTTTGGGCCAGGGAAATCAGCCCCAGCATTTT CASGLGQGNQPQHF
few TRBD2 TRBJ2-1 TRBV7-7 TGTGCTAGCAGCTTAGAGGGACTAGCGGGCGATGAGCAGTTCTTC CASSLEGLAGDEQFF
. . TRBJ2-7 TRBV5-1 TGCGCCAGCAGCTTAAACAACTACGAGCAGTACTTC CASSLNNYEQYF
. . TRBJ1-5 TRBV2 TGTGCCAGCAGTGAGGGGGCGGTCCTCGGGCAGCCCCAGCATTTT CASSEGAVLGQPQHF
. TRBD2 TRBJ2-5 TRBV27 TGTGCCAGCAGTCCGGTGGTAGCGGGGGCCGGGGGGACCCAGTACTTC CASSPVVAGAGGTQYF
few . TRBJ1-2 TRBV9 TGTGCCAGCAGCGTAGCTCTCGGGGGAGGCTATGGCTACACCTTC CASSVALGGGYGYTF
. TRBD2 TRBJ2-2 TRBV4-2 TGTGCCAGCAGTCTAGGACTAGCGGGGGGGCCGGGCACCGGGGAGCTGTTTTTT CASSLGLAGGPGTGELFF
few . TRBJ1-2 TRBV9 TGTGCCAGCAGCGTAGATCTCAGGGACTATGGCTACACCTTC CASSVDLRDYGYTF
. TRBD1 TRBJ2-2 TRBV5-1 TGCGCCAGCAGCTTGGCCGGGACAGGTACCGCCGGGGAGCTGTTTTTT CASSLAGTGTAGELFF
. . TRBJ2-1 TRBV7-6 TGTGCCAGCAGCGCGGAACAGGGTCCACGCAGGTATGAGCAGTTCTTC CASSAEQGPRRYEQFF
. . TRBJ2-2 TRBV4-1 TGCGCCAGCAGCCAAGAGACCAGGGACACCGGGGAGCTGTTTTTT CASSQETRDTGELFF
. . TRBJ1-3 TRBV4-1 TGCGCCAGCAGCCAAGCGGGCTCTGGAAACACCATATATTTT CASSQAGSGNTIYF
few . TRBJ2-7 TRBV4-1 TGCGCCAGCTACAAGGGCCAGGGAATGACCCTCGCCTACGAGCAGTACTTC CASYKGQGMTLAYEQYF
. . TRBJ2-7 TRBV10-3 TGTGCCGCCTCAGGAGGGAACTCCTACGAGCAGTACTTC CAASGGNSYEQYF
. TRBD1 TRBJ2-2 TRBV29-1 TGCAGCGTTGAAGAGATCGGGACAGGGGTCGGAGGGGAGCTGTTTTTT CSVEEIGTGVGGELFF
. . TRBJ2-5 TRBV5-1 TGCGCCAGCCGGGTGGGCCAAGAGACCCAGTACTTC CASRVGQETQYF